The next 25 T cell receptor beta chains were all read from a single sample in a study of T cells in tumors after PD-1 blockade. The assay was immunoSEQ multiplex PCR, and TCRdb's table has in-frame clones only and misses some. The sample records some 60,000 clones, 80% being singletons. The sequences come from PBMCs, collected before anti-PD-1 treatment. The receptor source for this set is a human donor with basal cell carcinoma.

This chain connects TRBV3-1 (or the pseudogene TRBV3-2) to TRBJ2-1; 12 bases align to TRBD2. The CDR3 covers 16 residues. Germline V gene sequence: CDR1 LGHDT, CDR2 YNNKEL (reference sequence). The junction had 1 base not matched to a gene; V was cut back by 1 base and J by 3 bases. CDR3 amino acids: CASSQATSGGYNEQFF. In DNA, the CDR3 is TGTGCCAGCAGCCAAGCGACTAGCGGGGGCTACAATGAGCAGTTCTTC.

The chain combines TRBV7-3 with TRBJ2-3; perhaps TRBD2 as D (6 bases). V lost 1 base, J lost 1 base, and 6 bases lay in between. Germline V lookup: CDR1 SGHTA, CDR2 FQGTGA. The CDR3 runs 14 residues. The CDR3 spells CASSLRGGTDTQYF. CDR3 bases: TGTGCCAGCAGCTTAAGGGGGGGCACAGATACGCAGTATTTT.

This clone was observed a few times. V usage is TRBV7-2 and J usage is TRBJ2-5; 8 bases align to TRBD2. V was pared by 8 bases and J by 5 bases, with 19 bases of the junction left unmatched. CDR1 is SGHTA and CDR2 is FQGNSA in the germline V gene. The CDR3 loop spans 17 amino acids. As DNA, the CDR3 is TGTGCCAGCCGCTATGGGCGGGGGGCCGGAAAAGGGGAGACCCAGTACTTC. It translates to CASRYGRGAGKGETQYF.

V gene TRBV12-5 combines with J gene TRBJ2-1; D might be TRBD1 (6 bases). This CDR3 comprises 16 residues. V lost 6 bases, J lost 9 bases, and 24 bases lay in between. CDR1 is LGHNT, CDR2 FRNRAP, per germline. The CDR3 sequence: CASGDRQGDILGEQFF. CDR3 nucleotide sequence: TGTGCTAGTGGGGACCGTCAAGGGGACATACTAGGTGAGCAGTTCTTC.

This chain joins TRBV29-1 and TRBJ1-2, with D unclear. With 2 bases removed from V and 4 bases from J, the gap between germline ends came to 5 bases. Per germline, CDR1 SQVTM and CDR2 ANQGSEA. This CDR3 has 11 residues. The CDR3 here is CSVETSYGYTF. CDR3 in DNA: TGCAGCGTTGAAACCAGCTATGGCTACACCTTC.

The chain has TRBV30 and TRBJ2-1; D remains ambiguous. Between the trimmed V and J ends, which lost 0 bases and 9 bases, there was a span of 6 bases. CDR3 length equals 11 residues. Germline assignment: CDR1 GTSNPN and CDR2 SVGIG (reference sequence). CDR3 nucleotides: TGTGCCTGGAGTGTACAAGGTGAGCAGTTCTTC. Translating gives CAWSVQGEQFF.

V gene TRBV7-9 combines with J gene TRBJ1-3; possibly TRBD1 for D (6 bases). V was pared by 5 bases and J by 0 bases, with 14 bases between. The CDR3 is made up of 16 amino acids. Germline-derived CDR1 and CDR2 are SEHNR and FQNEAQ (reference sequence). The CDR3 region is CASSAGQPRSGNTIYF. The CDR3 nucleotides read TGTGCCAGCAGCGCCGGACAGCCCCGCTCTGGAAACACCATATATTTT.

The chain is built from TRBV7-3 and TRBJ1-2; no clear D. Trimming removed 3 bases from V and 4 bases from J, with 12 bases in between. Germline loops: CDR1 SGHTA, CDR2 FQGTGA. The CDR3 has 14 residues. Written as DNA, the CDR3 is TGTGCCAGCAGCTTCGGCCGGGATGGCTATGGCTACACCTTC. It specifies CASSFGRDGYGYTF.

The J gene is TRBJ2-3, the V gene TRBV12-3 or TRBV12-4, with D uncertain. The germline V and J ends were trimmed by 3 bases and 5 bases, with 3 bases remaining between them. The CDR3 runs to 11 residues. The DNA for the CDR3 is TGTGCCAGCAGTTTCAAAGATACGCAGTATTTT. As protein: CASSFKDTQYF.

The CDR3 sequence is CASSLSDVYGYTF. The CDR3 nucleotides are TGTGCCAGCAGCCTTAGTGACGTGTATGGCTACACCTTC. The gene calls are TRBV7-3 and TRBJ1-2, with no clear D. V lost 5 bases, J lost 5 bases, and 12 bases lay in between. Germline V lookup: CDR1 SGHTA, CDR2 FQGTGA. The CDR3 runs 13 residues. Drawing the rest from reference TRBV7-3 and TRBJ1-2, the complete variable domain is GAGVSQTPSNKVTEKGKYVELRCDPISGHTALYWYRQSLGQGPEFLIYFQGTGAADDSGLPNDRFFAVRPEGSVSTLKIQRTERGDSAVYLCASSLSDVYGYTFGSGTRLTVV.

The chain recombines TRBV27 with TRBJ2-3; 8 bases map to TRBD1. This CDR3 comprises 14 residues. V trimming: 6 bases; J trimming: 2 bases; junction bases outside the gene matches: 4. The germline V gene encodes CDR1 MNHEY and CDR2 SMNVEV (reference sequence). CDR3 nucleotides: TGTGCCAGCAGGCGGCAGGGGGCCACAGATACGCAGTATTTT. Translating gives CASRRQGATDTQYF.

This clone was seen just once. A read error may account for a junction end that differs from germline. The CDR3 here is CASSSGGKAEEAQYF. The CDR3 DNA sequence: TGCGCCAGCAGCTCGGGAGGGAAGGCAGAAGAGGCCCAGTACTTC. The chain links TRBV5-1 to TRBJ2-5, with 8 bases matching TRBD2. The CDR3 is 15 amino acids. The germline gives CDR1 SGHRS, CDR2 YFSETQ.

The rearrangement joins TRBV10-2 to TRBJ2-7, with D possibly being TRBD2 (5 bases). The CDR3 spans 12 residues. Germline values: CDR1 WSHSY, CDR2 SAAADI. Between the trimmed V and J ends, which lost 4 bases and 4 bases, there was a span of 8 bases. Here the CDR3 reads CASSGGRYEQYF. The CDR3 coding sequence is TGCGCCAGCAGTGGCGGGCGTTACGAGCAGTACTTC.

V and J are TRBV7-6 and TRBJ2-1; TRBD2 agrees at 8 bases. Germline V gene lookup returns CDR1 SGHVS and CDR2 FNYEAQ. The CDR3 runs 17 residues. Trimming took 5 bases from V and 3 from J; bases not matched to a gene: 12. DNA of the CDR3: TGTGCCAGCAGCCCCCTGGCCGTTGCGGGGGGCTACAATGAGCAGTTCTTC. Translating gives CASSPLAVAGGYNEQFF.

CDR3 in amino acids: CASSVRTKNTGELFF. The CDR3 DNA sequence: TGTGCCAGCAGTGTCAGGACAAAGAACACCGGGGAGCTGTTTTTT. The chain has TRBV2 and TRBJ2-2; a weak D match, TRBD1 (5 bases). CDR1 SNHLY and CDR2 FYNNEI come from the germline V gene. The germline V and J ends were trimmed by 4 bases and 1 base, with 10 bases remaining between them. The CDR3 runs to 15 residues.

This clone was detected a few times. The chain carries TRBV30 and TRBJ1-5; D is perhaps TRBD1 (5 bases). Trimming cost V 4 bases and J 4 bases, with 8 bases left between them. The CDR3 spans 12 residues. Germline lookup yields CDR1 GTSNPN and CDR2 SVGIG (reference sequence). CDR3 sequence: CAWNGGNQPQHF. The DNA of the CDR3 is TGTGCCTGGAACGGGGGGAATCAGCCCCAGCATTTT.

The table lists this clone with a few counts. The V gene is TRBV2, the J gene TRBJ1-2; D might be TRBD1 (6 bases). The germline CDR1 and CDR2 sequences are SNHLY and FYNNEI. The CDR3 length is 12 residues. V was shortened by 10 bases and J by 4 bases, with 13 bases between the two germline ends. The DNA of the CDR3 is TGTGCCACCGAGACAGGCCTCTATGGCTACACCTTC. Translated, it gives CATETGLYGYTF.

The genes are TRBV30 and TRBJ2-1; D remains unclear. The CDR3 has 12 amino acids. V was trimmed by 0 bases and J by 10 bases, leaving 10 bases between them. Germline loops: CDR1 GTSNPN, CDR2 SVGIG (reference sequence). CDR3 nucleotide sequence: TGTGCCTGGAGTGTGTTCGGTACCGAGCAGTTCTTC. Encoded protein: CAWSVFGTEQFF.

In DNA, the CDR3 is TGTGCCAGCAGCCCCCCTCGGAGGGCCGCTGAAGCTTTCTTT. It codes for CASSPPRRAAEAFF. V gene TRBV7-8 combines with J gene TRBJ1-1; D remains unclear. The CDR3 spans 14 residues. Germline CDR1 SGHVS, CDR2 FQNEAQ. V dropped 5 bases and J dropped 6 bases, with 16 bases sitting between them.

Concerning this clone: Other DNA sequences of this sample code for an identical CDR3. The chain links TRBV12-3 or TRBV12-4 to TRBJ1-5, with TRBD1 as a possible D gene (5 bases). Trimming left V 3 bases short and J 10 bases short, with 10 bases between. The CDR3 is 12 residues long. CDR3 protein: CASSFVGGPQHF. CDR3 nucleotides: TGTGCCAGCAGTTTCGTCGGGGGACCCCAGCATTTT.

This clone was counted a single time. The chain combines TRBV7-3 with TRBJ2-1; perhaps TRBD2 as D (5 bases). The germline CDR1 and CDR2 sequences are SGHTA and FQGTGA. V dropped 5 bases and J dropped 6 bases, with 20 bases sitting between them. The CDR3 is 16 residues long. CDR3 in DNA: TGTGCCAGCAGCCTCAGCCCCGTCACCGCGGGCAATGAGCAGTTCTTC. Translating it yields CASSLSPVTAGNEQFF.

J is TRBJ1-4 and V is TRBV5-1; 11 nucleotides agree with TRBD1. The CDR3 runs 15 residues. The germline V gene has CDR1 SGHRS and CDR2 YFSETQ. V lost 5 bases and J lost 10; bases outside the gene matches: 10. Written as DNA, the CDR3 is TGCGCCAGCAGTTCGGCCGGGACAGGGGGTGGAAAACTGTTTTTT. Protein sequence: CASSSAGTGGGKLFF.

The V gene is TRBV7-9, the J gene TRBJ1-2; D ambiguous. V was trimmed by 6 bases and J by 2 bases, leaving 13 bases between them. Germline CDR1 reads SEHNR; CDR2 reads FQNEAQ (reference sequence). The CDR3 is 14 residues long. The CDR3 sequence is CASSSAAENYGYTF. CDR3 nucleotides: TGTGCCAGCAGTTCAGCGGCAGAGAACTATGGCTACACCTTC. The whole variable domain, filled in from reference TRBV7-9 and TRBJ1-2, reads DTGVSQNPRHKITKRGQNVTFRCDPISEHNRLYWYRQTLGQGPEFLTYFQNEAQLEKSRLLSDRFSAERPKGSFSTLEIQRTEQGDSAMYLCASSSAAENYGYTFGSGTRLTVV.

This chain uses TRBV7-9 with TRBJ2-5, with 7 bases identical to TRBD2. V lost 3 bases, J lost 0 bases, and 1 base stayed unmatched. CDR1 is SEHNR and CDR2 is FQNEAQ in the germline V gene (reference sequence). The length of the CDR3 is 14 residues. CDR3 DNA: TGTGCCAGCAGCTTCGGGGGGTACCAAGAGACCCAGTACTTC. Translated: CASSFGGYQETQYF.

CDR3 amino acids: CASTRGYQETQYF. CDR3 coding DNA: TGTGCCAGCACCCGGGGGTACCAAGAGACCCAGTACTTC. The chain recombines TRBV6-5 with TRBJ2-5; TRBD2 might be the D (6 bases). The CDR3 extends over 13 amino acids. Germline-derived CDR1 and CDR2 are MNHEY and SVGAGI. V was trimmed by 7 bases and J by 0 bases, leaving 9 bases between them.